This T cell receptor (beta chain) was observed in a study of blood T cell repertoires in COVID-19. Study at large: The cDNA or gDNA used as material had been derived from T cells, B-cell-depleted T cells, or PBMCs.

Germline values: CDR1 SNHLY, CDR2 FYNNEI. The CDR3 has 14 residues. V dropped 4 bases and J dropped 0 bases, with 9 bases sitting between them. TCRdb's table, derived via immunoSEQ multiplex PCR, lists solely in-frame clones and lacks some. The top ten clones hold 7.6% of a sample with about 110,000 clones, 72% of them seen once. This receptor was obtained from a woman in her fifties or sixties with acute or convalescent COVID-19. The chain uses TRBV2 and TRBJ1-1; weak D call: TRBD1 (6 bases). The specimen sequenced was peripheral blood. CDR3 nucleotides: TGTGCCAGCAGTGTAAGGGGGTTGAACACTGAAGCTTTCTTT. It yields the protein CASSVRGLNTEAFF.